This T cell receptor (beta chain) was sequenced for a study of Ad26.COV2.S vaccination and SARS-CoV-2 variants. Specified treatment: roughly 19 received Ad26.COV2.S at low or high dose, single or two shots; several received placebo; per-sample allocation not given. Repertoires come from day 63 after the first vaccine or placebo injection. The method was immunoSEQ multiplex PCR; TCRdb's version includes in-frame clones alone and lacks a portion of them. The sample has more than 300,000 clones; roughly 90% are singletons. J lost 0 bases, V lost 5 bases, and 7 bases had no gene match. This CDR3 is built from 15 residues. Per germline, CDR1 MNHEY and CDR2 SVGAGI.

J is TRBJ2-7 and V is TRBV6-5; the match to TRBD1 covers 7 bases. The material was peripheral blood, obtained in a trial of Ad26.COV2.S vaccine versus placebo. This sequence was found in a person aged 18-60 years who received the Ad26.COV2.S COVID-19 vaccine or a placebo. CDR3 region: CASSHTRDSSYEQYF. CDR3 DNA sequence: TGTGCCAGCAGTCACACCCGGGACAGCTCCTACGAGCAGTACTTC.